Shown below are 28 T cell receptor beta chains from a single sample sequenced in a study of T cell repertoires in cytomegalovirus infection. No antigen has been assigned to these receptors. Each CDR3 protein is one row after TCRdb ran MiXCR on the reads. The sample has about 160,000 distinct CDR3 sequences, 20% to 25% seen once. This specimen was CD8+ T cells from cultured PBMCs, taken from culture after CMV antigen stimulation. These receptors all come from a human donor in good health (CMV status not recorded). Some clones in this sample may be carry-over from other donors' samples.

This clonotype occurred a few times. The CDR3 loop is CASSVDRARKAFF. Here the CDR3 DNA reads TGTGCCAGCAGTGTGGACAGGGCTCGAAAAGCTTTCTTT. V gene TRBV6-1 combines with J gene TRBJ1-1; 8 bases are shared with TRBD1. J gave up 9 bases and V 4 bases, and 7 bases lay outside the gene matches. This CDR3 has 13 residues. The germline V gene encodes CDR1 MNHNS and CDR2 SASEGT.

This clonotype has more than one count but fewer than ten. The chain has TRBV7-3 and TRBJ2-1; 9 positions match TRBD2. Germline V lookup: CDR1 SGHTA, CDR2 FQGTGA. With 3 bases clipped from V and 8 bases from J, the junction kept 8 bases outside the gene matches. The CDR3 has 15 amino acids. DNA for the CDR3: TGTGCCAGCAGCTTGGGACTAGCCGATGTGTATGAGCAGTTCTTC. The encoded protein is CASSLGLADVYEQFF.

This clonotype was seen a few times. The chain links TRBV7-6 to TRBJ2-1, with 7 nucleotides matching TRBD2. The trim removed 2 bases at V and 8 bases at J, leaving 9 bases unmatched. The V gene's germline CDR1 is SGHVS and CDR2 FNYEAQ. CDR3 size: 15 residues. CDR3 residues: CASSLYGGGPDEQFF. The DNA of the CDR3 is TGTGCCAGCAGCTTATATGGGGGGGGACCGGATGAGCAGTTCTTC.

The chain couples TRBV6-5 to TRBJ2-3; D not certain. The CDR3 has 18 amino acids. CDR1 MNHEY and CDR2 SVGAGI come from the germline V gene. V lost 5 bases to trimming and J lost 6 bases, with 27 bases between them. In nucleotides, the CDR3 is TGTGCCAGCAGTATACCGGCAGGAAGAAGGCCTACAAAGGATACGCAGTATTTT. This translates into CASSIPAGRRPTKDTQYF.

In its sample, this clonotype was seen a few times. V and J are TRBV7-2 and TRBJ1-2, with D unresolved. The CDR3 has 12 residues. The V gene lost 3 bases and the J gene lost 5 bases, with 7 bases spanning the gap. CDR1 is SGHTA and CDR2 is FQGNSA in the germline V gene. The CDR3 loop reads CASSLEIYGYTF. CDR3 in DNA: TGTGCCAGCAGCTTGGAGATTTATGGCTACACCTTC. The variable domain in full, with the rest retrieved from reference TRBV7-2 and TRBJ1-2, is GAGVSQSPSNKVTEKGKDVELRCDPISGHTALYWYRQSLGQGLEFLIYFQGNSAPDKSGLPSDRFSAERTGGSVSTLTIQRTQQEDSAVYLCASSLEIYGYTFGSGTRLTVV.

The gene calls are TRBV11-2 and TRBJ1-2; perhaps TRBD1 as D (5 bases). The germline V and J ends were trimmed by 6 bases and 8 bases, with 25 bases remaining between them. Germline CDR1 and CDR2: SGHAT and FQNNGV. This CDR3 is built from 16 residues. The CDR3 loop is CASRPEGSGGFWGYTF. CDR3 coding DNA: TGTGCCAGCAGACCAGAGGGTTCCGGGGGGTTTTGGGGCTACACCTTC.

CDR3 DNA: TGCGCCAGCAGCCAAGTACATGGGAACACTGAAGCTTTCTTT. This gives the protein CASSQVHGNTEAFF. V gene TRBV4-1 combines with J gene TRBJ1-1; D gene uncertain. In germline, CDR1 is MGHRA, CDR2 YSYEKL. This CDR3 is 14 amino acids long. V lost 1 base to trimming and J lost 1 base, with 7 bases between them.

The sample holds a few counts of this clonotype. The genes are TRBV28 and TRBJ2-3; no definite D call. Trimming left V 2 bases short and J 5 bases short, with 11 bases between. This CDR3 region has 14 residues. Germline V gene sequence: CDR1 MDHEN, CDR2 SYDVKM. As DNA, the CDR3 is TGTGCCAGCAGTTTAGGCATGACCTTAGATACGCAGTATTTT. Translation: CASSLGMTLDTQYF.

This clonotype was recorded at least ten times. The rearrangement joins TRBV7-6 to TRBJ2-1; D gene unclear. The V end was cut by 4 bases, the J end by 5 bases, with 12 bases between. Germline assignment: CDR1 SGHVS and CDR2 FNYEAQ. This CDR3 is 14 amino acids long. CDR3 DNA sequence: TGTGCCAGCAGCTATAGGGCCGTCAACAATGAGCAGTTCTTC. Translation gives CASSYRAVNNEQFF.

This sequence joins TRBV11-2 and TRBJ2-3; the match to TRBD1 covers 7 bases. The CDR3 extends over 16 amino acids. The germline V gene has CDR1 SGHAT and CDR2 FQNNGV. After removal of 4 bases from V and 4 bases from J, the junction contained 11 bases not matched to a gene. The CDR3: CASSSRQGKGSDTQYF. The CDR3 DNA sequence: TGTGCCAGCAGCTCGCGACAGGGAAAGGGATCAGATACGCAGTATTTT.

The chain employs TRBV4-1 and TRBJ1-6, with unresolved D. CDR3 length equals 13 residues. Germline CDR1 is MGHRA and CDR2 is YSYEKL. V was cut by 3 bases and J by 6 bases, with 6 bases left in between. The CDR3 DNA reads TGCGCCAGCAGCCATGCGAGTAATTCACCCCTCCACTTT. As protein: CASSHASNSPLHF.

The CDR3 region has the DNA TGTGCCAGCAGGACCACAGGAGGGGCTGGGGAGACCCAGTACTTC. This translates into CASRTTGGAGETQYF. The chain employs TRBV6-5 and TRBJ2-5; possibly TRBD2 for D (6 bases). Germline V gene sequence: CDR1 MNHEY, CDR2 SVGAGI. The V gene lost 6 bases and the J gene lost 5 bases, with 19 bases spanning the gap. This CDR3 comprises 15 residues.

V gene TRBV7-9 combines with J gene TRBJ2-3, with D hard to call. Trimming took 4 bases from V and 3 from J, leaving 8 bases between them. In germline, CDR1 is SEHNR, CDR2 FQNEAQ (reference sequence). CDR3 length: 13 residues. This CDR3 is CASSSQATDTQYF. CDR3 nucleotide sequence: TGTGCCAGCAGCTCCCAGGCAACAGATACGCAGTATTTT. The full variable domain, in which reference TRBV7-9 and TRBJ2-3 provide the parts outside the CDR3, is DTGVSQNPRHKITKRGQNVTFRCDPISEHNRLYWYRQTLGQGPEFLTYFQNEAQLEKSRLLSDRFSAERPKGSFSTLEIQRTEQGDSAMYLCASSSQATDTQYFGPGTRLTVL.

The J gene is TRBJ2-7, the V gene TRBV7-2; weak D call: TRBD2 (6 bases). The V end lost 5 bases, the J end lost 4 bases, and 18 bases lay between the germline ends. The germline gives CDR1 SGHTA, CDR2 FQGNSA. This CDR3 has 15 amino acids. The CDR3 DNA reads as TGTGCCAGCAGCACGGCTGGAGGGCTAAAGTACGAGCAGTACTTC. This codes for CASSTAGGLKYEQYF.

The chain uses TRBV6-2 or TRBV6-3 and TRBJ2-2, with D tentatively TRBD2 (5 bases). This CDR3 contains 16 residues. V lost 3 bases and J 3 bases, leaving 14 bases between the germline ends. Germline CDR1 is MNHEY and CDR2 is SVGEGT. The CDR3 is CASSYEILRDTGELFF. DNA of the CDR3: TGTGCCAGCAGTTATGAGATTCTGAGGGACACCGGGGAGCTGTTTTTT.

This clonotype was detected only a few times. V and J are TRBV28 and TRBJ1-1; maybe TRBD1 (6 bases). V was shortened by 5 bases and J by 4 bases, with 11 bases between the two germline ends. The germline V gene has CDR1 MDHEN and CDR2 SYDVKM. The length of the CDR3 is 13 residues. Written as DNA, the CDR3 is TGTGCCAGCAGTACAGGGCCGGCCACTGAAGCTTTCTTT. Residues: CASSTGPATEAFF.

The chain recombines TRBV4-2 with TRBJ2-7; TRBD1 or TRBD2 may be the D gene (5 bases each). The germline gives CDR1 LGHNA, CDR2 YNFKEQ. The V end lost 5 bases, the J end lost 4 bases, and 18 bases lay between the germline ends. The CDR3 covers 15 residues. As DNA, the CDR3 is TGTGCCAGCAGCGGATCTCGGGACGGCCTTTACGAGCAGTACTTC. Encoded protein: CASSGSRDGLYEQYF.

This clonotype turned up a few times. CDR3 nucleotides: TGTGCCAGCAGCCAAGTCTCGTTGGCCTACGAGCAGTACTTC. Amino acids: CASSQVSLAYEQYF. This chain uses TRBV7-2 with TRBJ2-7, with D unclear. Germline-derived CDR1 and CDR2 are SGHTA and FQGNSA. The CDR3 totals 14 residues. Trimming removed 5 bases from V and 2 bases from J, with 13 bases in between.

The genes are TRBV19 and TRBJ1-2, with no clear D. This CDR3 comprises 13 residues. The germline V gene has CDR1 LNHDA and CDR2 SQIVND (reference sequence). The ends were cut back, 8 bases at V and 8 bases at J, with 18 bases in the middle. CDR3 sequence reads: CASSFKAASGYTF. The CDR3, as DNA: TGTGCCAGTTCCTTCAAAGCGGCAAGCGGCTACACCTTC.

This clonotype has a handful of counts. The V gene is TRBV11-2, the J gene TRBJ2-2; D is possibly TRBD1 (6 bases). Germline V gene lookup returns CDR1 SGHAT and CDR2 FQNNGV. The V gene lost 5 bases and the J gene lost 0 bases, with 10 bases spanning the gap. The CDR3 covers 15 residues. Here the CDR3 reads CASSPGHTNTGELFF. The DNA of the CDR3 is TGTGCCAGCAGCCCGGGACACACGAACACCGGGGAGCTGTTTTTT.

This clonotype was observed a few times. The CDR3 coding sequence is TGTGCCAGCAGCCCCGACTTGAGCTCCTACAATGAGCAGTTCTTC. It encodes CASSPDLSSYNEQFF. The V and J genes are TRBV11-2 and TRBJ2-1; D unclear. Trimming shortened V by 5 bases and J by 0 bases, and 11 bases separated the two germline ends. Germline CDR1 reads SGHAT; CDR2 reads FQNNGV. The CDR3 contains 15 residues.

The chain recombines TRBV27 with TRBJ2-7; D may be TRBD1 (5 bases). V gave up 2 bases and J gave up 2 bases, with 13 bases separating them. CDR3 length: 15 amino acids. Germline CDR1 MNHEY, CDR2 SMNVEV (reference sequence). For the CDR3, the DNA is TGTGCCAGCAGTTTAGGGCAGGGTAACCCCTACGAGCAGTACTTC. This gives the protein CASSLGQGNPYEQYF.

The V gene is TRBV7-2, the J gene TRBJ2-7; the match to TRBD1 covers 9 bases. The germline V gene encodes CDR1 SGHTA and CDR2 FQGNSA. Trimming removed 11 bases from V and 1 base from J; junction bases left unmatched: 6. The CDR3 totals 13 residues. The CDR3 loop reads CAVKTGGSYEQYF. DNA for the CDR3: TGTGCCGTTAAGACAGGGGGATCCTACGAGCAGTACTTC. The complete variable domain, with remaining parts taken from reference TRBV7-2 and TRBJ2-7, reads GAGVSQSPSNKVTEKGKDVELRCDPISGHTALYWYRQSLGQGLEFLIYFQGNSAPDKSGLPSDRFSAERTGGSVSTLTIQRTQQEDSAVYLCAVKTGGSYEQYFGPGTRLTVT.

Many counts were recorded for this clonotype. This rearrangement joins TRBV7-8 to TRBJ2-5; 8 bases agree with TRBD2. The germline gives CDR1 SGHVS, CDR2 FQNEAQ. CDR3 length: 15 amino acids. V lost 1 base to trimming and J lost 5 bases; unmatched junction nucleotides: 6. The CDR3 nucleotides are TGTGCCAGCAGCTTAGTCCCATCGGGGGGGGAGACCCAGTACTTC. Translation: CASSLVPSGGETQYF.

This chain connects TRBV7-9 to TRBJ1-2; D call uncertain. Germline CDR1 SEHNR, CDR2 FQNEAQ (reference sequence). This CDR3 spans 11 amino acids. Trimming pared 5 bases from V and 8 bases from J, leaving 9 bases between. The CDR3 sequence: CASSTPQGYTF. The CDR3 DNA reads TGTGCCAGCAGCACTCCACAAGGCTACACCTTC.

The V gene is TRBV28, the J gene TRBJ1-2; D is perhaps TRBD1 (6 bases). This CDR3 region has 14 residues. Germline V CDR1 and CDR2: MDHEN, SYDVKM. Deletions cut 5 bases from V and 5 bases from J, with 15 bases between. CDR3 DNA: TGTGCCAGCAGTCTCGGACAGAGGAATTATGGCTACACCTTC. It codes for CASSLGQRNYGYTF.

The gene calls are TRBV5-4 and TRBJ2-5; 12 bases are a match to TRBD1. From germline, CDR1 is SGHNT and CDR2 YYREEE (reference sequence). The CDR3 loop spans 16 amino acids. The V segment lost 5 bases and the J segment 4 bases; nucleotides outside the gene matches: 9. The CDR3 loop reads CASRTRDRGLSETQYF. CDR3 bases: TGTGCCAGCAGGACCCGGGACAGGGGGCTTTCAGAGACCCAGTACTTC.

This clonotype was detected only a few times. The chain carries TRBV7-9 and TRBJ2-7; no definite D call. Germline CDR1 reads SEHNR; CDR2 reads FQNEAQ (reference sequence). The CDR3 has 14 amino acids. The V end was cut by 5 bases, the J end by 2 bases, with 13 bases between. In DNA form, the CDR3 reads TGTGCCAGCAGCGGACGGACCGTCCCCTACGAGCAGTACTTC. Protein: CASSGRTVPYEQYF.